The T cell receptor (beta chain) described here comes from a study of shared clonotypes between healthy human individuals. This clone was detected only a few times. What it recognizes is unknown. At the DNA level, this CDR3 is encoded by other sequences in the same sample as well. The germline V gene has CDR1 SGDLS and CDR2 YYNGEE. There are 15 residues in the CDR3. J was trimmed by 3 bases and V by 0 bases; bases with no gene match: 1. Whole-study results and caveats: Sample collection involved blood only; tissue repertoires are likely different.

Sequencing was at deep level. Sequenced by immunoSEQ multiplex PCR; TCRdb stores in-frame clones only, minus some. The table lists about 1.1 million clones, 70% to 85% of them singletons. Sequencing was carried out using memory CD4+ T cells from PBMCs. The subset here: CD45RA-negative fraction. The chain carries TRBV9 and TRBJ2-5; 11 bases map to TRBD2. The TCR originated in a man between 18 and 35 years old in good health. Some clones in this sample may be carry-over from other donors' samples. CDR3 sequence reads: CASSVGLAGKETQYF. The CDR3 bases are TGTGCCAGCAGCGTAGGACTAGCGGGAAAAGAGACCCAGTACTTC.